These 15 T cell receptor beta chains came from one sample sequenced in a study of cytomegalovirus exposure and HLA in healthy donors. PCR amplification relied on 60 Vbeta primers (plus 13 Jbeta primers). TCRdb's table, derived via immunoSEQ multiplex PCR, lists solely in-frame clones and lacks some. This specimen shows fewer than 200,000 clones; the ten leading clones hold over 1%. The sequenced sample was PBMCs. The source is a woman aged 60-70 years in good health and CMV-seronegative.

The chain links TRBV27 to TRBJ1-1; D perhaps matches TRBD1 (6 bases). The germline V gene has CDR1 MNHEY and CDR2 SMNVEV (reference sequence). V lost 3 bases, J lost 0 bases, and 8 bases lay in between. The CDR3 runs 14 residues. The chain's CDR3 is CASSFGQMNTEAFF. Here the CDR3 DNA reads TGTGCCAGCAGTTTCGGACAGATGAACACTGAAGCTTTCTTT.

The DNA for the CDR3 is TGTGCCAGCAGCTCAGCAGCGGGAGTTCAATACGAGCAGTACTTC. Translated, it gives CASSSAAGVQYEQYF. The rearrangement joins TRBV7-2 to TRBJ2-7; TRBD2 matches 8 bases. Germline CDR1 reads SGHTA; CDR2 reads FQGNSA. This CDR3 spans 15 amino acids. Trimming took 4 bases from V and 4 from J; bases not matched to a gene: 9.

The V and J genes are TRBV2 and TRBJ2-5; tentatively, D is TRBD1 (6 bases). The DNA end is more similar to TRBJ2-7, so the J call may be wrong. The CDR3 runs to 15 residues. Germline V gives CDR1 SNHLY, CDR2 FYNNEI. CDR3 loop: CASSEGWDNSYEQYF. The CDR3 nucleotides are TGTGCCAGCAGTGAAGGATGGGACAACTCCTACGAGCAGTACTTC.

This chain joins TRBV21-1 and TRBJ2-7; the DNA was not used to check the table's D call, TRBD2. TRBV21-1 is tagged as a pseudogene. There are 14 residues in the CDR3. The CDR3, as DNA: TGTGCCAGCAGCCCCCCGGGAGGGGGCAGCGAGCAGTACTTC. Amino acid sequence: CASSPPGGGSEQYF.

This chain joins TRBV9 and TRBJ1-1; tentatively, D is TRBD1 (6 bases). The V gene lost 0 bases and the J gene lost 1 base, with 10 bases spanning the gap. In germline, CDR1 is SGDLS, CDR2 YYNGEE. The CDR3 runs 15 residues. Written as DNA, the CDR3 is TGTGCCAGCAGCGTAGGCAGGGGTAAGAACACTGAAGCTTTCTTT. Protein: CASSVGRGKNTEAFF. Full variable domain (outside the CDR3, taken from reference TRBV9 and TRBJ1-1): DSGVTQTPKHLITATGQRVTLRCSPRSGDLSVYWYQQSLDQGLQFLIQYYNGEERAKGNILERFSAQQFPDLHSELNLSSLELGDSALYFCASSVGRGKNTEAFFGQGTRLTVV.

The genes are TRBV10-1 and TRBJ2-2; 7 bases agree with TRBD1. This CDR3 has 14 amino acids. Per germline, CDR1 WNHNN and CDR2 SYGVQD (reference sequence). The trim removed 6 bases at V and 5 bases at J, leaving 6 bases unmatched. CDR3 amino acids: CASSRGRGTGELFF. CDR3 nucleotide sequence: TGCGCCAGCAGCAGGGGGAGAGGGACCGGGGAGCTGTTTTTT.

Details on this clone: The germline gene is not matched at one end of the junction; a read error may be the cause. This chain links TRBV7-2 with TRBJ1-2; D not certain. CDR1 is SGHTA, CDR2 FQGNSA, per germline. This CDR3 has 14 residues. The CDR3 loop is CASSLASGNNGYTF. CDR3 coding DNA: TGTGCCAGCAGCTTAGCGTCGGGTAACAATGGCTACACCTTC. Together with reference TRBV7-2 and TRBJ1-2, the CDR3 gives the full variable domain: GAGVSQSPSNKVTEKGKDVELRCDPISGHTALYWYRQSLGQGLEFLIYFQGNSAPDKSGLPSDRFSAERTGGSVSTLTIQRTQQEDSAVYLCASSLASGNNGYTFGSGTRLTVV.

This chain uses TRBV15 with TRBJ2-2, with TRBD2 matching 9 bases. Germline V gene sequence: CDR1 LNHNV, CDR2 YYDKDF (reference sequence). The CDR3 runs to 18 residues. V dropped 5 bases and J dropped 3; count of bases not matched to a gene: 13. This CDR3 is CATSRSGSPQEDTGELFF. CDR3 sequence (DNA): TGTGCCACCAGCCGTAGCGGGAGCCCTCAGGAGGACACCGGGGAGCTGTTTTTT.

This chain joins TRBV7-9 and TRBJ1-5; D is unclear. Germline V gene sequence: CDR1 SEHNR, CDR2 FQNEAQ (reference sequence). This CDR3 is 13 amino acids long. Deletions cut 5 bases from V and 2 bases from J, with 7 bases between. The CDR3 is CASSLPGNQPQHF. DNA of the CDR3: TGTGCCAGCAGCCTACCGGGCAATCAGCCCCAGCATTTT.

The chain has TRBV5-6 and TRBJ2-5; TRBD1 aligns across 7 bases. The CDR3 has 14 amino acids. V shed 4 bases, J shed 2 bases, and the junction held 5 bases outside the gene matches. Germline V gene data show CDR1 as SGHDT and CDR2 as YYEEEE. CDR3 region: CASSTGQVQETQYF. The DNA for the CDR3 is TGTGCCAGCAGCACCGGACAGGTTCAAGAGACCCAGTACTTC.

This chain uses TRBV25-1 with TRBJ1-4; TRBD1 might be the D (5 bases). Germline CDR1 reads MGHDK; CDR2 reads SYGVNS. There are 14 residues in the CDR3. Between the trimmed V and J ends, which lost 6 bases and 6 bases, there was a span of 14 bases. Here the CDR3 reads CASSLGGRDEKLFF. In DNA form, the CDR3 reads TGTGCCAGCAGCCTGGGGGGAAGAGATGAAAAACTGTTTTTT.

The chain couples TRBV5-4 to TRBJ2-2; D perhaps matches TRBD1 (5 bases). This CDR3 region has 16 residues. V lost 0 bases, J lost 3 bases, and 12 bases lay in between. Germline V gives CDR1 SGHNT, CDR2 YYREEE (reference sequence). The CDR3: CASSLVGQGDTGELFF. The CDR3 DNA reads as TGTGCCAGCAGCTTGGTAGGGCAGGGCGACACCGGGGAGCTGTTTTTT.

The chain combines TRBV15 with TRBJ2-7; 7 nucleotides match TRBD1. Germline V gives CDR1 LNHNV, CDR2 YYDKDF (reference sequence). The CDR3 consists of 14 residues. J was trimmed by 7 bases and V by 0 bases; bases with no gene match: 6. This CDR3 is CATSREPTGREQYF. The CDR3 DNA sequence: TGTGCCACCAGCAGAGAGCCGACAGGGCGGGAGCAGTACTTC.

The chain carries TRBV7-2 and TRBJ2-1; no definite D call. The CDR3 runs to 14 residues. V was trimmed by 6 bases and J by 4 bases, leaving 13 bases between them. Germline V lookup: CDR1 SGHTA, CDR2 FQGNSA. CDR3 sequence reads: CASSSSLGYNEQFF. The DNA for the CDR3 is TGTGCCAGCAGTTCCTCGCTAGGATACAATGAGCAGTTCTTC.

The chain uses TRBV5-6 and TRBJ2-7; D is unclear. With 0 bases removed from V and 5 bases from J, the gap between germline ends came to 3 bases. The CDR3 contains 11 residues. Germline V gives CDR1 SGHDT, CDR2 YYEEEE. The CDR3 here is CASSLADEQYF. DNA of the CDR3: TGTGCCAGCAGCTTGGCCGACGAGCAGTACTTC.